This T cell receptor (beta chain) was recorded in a study of low-dose radiotherapy and immunotherapy resistance in tumors. Study at large: With fractions of 0.5 Gy given every 2 weeks, Cohort 1 accumulated a total of 6.5 Gy. Each patient was administered nivolumab intravenously at 240 mg, which was a flat dose, every two weeks, along with intravenous ipilimumab at 1 mg/kg every six weeks.

V lost 3 bases, J lost 6 bases, and 11 bases lay in between. CDR3 length: 13 residues. The germline gives CDR1 SNHLY, CDR2 FYNNEI. This clonotype was recorded at least ten times. Both TCRalpha and TCRbeta chains were reverse transcribed with V-gene-specific primers. TCRs were amplified for approximately 21 PCR cycles with a constant-region primer and V-primer adapter. In vitro transcription served to amplify the isolated mRNA. From the reads, TCRdb called clonotypes with MiXCR, one entry per CDR3 protein. The sample shows under 90,000 distinct CDR3 sequences, about 18% of them seen only once. Regarding time point: before trial treatment. Nivolumab, ipilimumab, aspirin, low-dose cyclophosphamide and low-dose radiotherapy were given to donors.

This receptor was identified in a male donor with prostate cancer. The chain is built from TRBV2 and TRBJ2-5; tentatively, D is TRBD2 (6 bases). The material was PBMCs, obtained before treatment. The CDR3 nucleotides are TGTGCCAGCAGTGAGGGAGGCGGGAAGACCCAGTACTTC. It specifies CASSEGGGKTQYF.